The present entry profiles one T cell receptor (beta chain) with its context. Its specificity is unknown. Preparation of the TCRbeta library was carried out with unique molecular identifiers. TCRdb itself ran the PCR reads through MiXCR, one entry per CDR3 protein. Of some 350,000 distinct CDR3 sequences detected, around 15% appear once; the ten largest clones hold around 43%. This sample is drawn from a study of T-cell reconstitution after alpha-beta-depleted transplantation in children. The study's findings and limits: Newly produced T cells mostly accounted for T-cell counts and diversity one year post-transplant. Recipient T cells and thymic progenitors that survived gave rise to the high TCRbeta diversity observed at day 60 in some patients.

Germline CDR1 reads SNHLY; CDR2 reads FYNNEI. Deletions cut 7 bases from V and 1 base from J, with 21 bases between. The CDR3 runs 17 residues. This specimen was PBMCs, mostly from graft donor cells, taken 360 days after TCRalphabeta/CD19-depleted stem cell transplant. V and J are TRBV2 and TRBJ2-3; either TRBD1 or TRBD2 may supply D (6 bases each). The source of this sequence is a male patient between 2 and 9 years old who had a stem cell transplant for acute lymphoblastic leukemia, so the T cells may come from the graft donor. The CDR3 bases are TGTGCCAGCAAGAGATCCACAGGGCCGGGGGGCACAGATACGCAGTATTTT. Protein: CASKRSTGPGGTDTQYF.